The sequence of this T cell receptor beta chain was determined in a study of T cell responses to AZD1222 COVID-19 vaccine. Findings of the study overall: White British ancestry dominated among donors, who included more females, and clonal diversity was possibly underestimated. Repertoire samples came only from after the peak T cell response. Vaccine-associated CD4 TCRs ranged over spike, dominating at 160-218 and 743-854. Unmutated variant regions are reportedly targeted by nearly half of spike-specific TCRs.

Clones were read by immunoSEQ multiplex PCR, and TCRdb kept only the in-frame ones, dropping some. The data contain 90,000 to 150,000 clones, around 85% of them singletons. CDR3 size: 13 residues. The V and J ends lost 4 bases and 7 bases respectively, with 11 bases between them. Per the germline V gene, CDR1 is SGHTA and CDR2 is FQGTGA. A word on this clone: The antigen is not known.

Sequencing was performed on peripheral blood, taken on day 0 of AZD1222 vaccination. The origin of this receptor is an adult in good health. The chain uses TRBV7-3 and TRBJ2-1; no clear D gene. CDR3 sequence: CASSSSLGNEQFF. CDR3 nucleotide sequence: TGTGCCAGCAGCTCCTCATTGGGGAATGAGCAGTTCTTC.